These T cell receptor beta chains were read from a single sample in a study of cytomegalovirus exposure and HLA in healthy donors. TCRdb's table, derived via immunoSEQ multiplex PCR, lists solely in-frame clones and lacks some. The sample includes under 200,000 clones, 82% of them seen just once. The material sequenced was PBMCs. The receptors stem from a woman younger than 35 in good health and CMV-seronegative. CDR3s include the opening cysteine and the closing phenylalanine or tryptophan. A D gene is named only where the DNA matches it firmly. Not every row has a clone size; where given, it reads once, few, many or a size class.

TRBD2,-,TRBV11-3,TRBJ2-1,TGTGCCAGCCGTGATGGCGAACTAGCGGGAGGCTCCTACAATGAGCAGTTCTTC,CASRDGELAGGSYNEQFF
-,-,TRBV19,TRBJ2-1,TGTGCCAGTAGTATAATGTCCAGCCGGGTCGAGCAGTTCTTC,CASSIMSSRVEQFF
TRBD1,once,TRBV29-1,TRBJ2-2,TGCAGCGTTCTCAGGGGACAGGTGAACACCGGGGAGCTGTTTTTT,CSVLRGQVNTGELFF
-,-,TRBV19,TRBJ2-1,TGTGCCAGTAGTATAGGCGCTGGTCTCTCCTTTGAGCAGTTCTTC,CASSIGAGLSFEQFF
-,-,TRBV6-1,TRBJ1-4,TGTGCCAGCAGTGTCCACCGGACTAATGAAAAACTGTTTTTT,CASSVHRTNEKLFF
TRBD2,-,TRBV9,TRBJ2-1,TGTGCCAGCAGCGTAGGACTAGCGGGATTTTACAATGAGCAGTTCTTC,CASSVGLAGFYNEQFF
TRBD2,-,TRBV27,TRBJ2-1,TGTGCCAGCACCCAGCGGGAGCTCAATGAGCAGTTCTTC,CASTQRELNEQFF
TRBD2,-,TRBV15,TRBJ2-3,TGTGCCACCAGCACCCTAGCGGGAGCTGATACGCAGTATTTT,CATSTLAGADTQYF
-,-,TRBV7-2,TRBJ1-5,TGTGCCAGCAGTCCCAGGGAAGATCAGCCCCAGCATTTT,CASSPREDQPQHF
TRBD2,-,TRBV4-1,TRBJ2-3,TGCGCCAGCAGCTTTCAAGCGGGAGGCTCAGATACGCAGTATTTT,CASSFQAGGSDTQYF
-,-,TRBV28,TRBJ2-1,TGTGCCAGCAGTACCCCCCGGTCTGTCTCCTACAATGAGCAGTTCTTC,CASSTPRSVSYNEQFF
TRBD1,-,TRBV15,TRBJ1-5,TGTGCCACCAGTTTGGACAGGGATCAGCCCCAGCATTTT,CATSLDRDQPQHF
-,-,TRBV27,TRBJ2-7,TGTGCCAGCAGTTTGGGCCTGGCGGGGGAGCAGTACTTC,CASSLGLAGEQYF
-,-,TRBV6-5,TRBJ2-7,TGTGCCAGCAGGTCCACGGGCTACGAGCAGTACTTC,CASRSTGYEQYF
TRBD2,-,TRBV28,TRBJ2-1,TGTGCCAGCAGTTCTAGCGGGAGGTCCTCCTACAATGAGCAGTTCTTC,CASSSSGRSSYNEQFF
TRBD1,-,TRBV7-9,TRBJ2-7,TGTGCCAGCAGCTCGGGACAGGGTCCCTACGAGCAGTACTTC,CASSSGQGPYEQYF
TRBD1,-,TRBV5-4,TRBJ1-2,TGTGCCAGCAGCTTTTTTCCGGGACAGGGTGTTTCGAACTATGGCTACACCTTC,CASSFFPGQGVSNYGYTF
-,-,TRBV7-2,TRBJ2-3,TGTGCCAGCAGCCGTGGACAGATAAATTCAGATACGCAGTATTTT,CASSRGQINSDTQYF
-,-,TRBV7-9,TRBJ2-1,TGTGCCAGCAGCCGGCTCCGGGACAACTACAATGAGCAGTTCTTC,CASSRLRDNYNEQFF
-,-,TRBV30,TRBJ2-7,TGTGCCTGGAGCGACAGGGAGTTTTGGCGGGAGGTTCCCGACGAGCAGTACTTC,CAWSDREFWREVPDEQYF
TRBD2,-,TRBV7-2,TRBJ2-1,TGTGCCAGCAGCTTAGGCCTAGCGGGGCCCTACAATGAGCAGTTCTTC,CASSLGLAGPYNEQFF
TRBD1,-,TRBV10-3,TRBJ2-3,TGTGCCACCGGGGACAGGGGGCTTGGTAGCGGGGCTAGCACAGATACGCAGTATTTT,CATGDRGLGSGASTDTQYF
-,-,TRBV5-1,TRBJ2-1,TGCGCCAGCAGCCATAGGGACACAGAAGACCAAACCCAACGCCGAAGCTCCTACAATGAGCAGTTCTTC,CASSHRDTEDQTQRRSSYNEQFF
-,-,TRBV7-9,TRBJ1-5,TGTGCCAGCAGCTTAGTTGGCAGGGGACCGTATAGCAATCAGCCCCAGCATTTT,CASSLVGRGPYSNQPQHF
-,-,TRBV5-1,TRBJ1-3,TGCGCCAGCAGTACCGGGCCAGGGCCGGGAAACACCATATATTTT,CASSTGPGPGNTIYF
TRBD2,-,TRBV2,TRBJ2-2,TGTGCCAGCAGCCCTGTTCACGTGGCGGGAGCCTACACCGGGGAGCTGTTTTTT,CASSPVHVAGAYTGELFF
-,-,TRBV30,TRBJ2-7,TGTGCCTGGGGGGGCGGCCTATCCTACGAGCAGTACTTC,CAWGGGLSYEQYF
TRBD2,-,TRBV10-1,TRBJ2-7,TGCGCCAGCAGTGAGTCATGGGGGGGAGGGTACGAGCAGTACTTC,CASSESWGGGYEQYF
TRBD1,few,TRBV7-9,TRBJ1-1,TGTGCCAGCAGCACCGGGACAGGGTACACTGAAGCTTTCTTT,CASSTGTGYTEAFF
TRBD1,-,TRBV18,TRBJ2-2,TGTGCCAGCTCGGACCAGATCCCAGGGGGCAATAACGGGGAGCTGTTTTTT,CASSDQIPGGNNGELFF
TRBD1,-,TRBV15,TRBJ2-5,TGTGCCACCAGCAGAGATTCGGGACAGAAAGAGACCCAGTACTTC,CATSRDSGQKETQYF
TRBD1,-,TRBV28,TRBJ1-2,TGTGCCAGCAATTCCCTCGACAGGGCATCAGGCTACACCTTC,CASNSLDRASGYTF
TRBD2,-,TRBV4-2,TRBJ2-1,TGTGCCAGCAGCACTGGGGGGGAAGGTGAGCAGTTCTTC,CASSTGGEGEQFF
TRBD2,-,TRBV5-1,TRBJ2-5,TGCGCCAGCAGCTTAAAAGGCCCACCAGGGACTAGCGCACAAGAGACCCAGTACTTC,CASSLKGPPGTSAQETQYF
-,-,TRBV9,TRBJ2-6,TGTGCCAGCAGCGTAAGGGGCCCCGGACATATCCACTCTGGGGCCAACGTCCTGACTTTC,CASSVRGPGHIHSGANVLTF
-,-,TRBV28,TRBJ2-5,TGTGCCAGCTCTAGCTGGTTGGCGGATCACCAAGAGACCCAGTACTTC,CASSSWLADHQETQYF
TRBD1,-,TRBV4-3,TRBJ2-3,TGCGCCAGCAGCGGCGACAGGGGGACAGATACGCAGTATTTT,CASSGDRGTDTQYF
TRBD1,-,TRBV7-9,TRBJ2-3,TGTGCCAGCAGCCACAGGGGGCTTGCAGATACGCAGTATTTT,CASSHRGLADTQYF
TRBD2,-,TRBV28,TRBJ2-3,TGTGCCAGCAGTTTATTCGGCGGGAGAAACACAGATACGCAGTATTTT,CASSLFGGRNTDTQYF
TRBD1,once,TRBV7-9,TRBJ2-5,TGTGCCAGCAGCCAACTCGACAGGGGCCGAGAGACCCAGTACTTC,CASSQLDRGRETQYF
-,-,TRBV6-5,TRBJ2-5,TGTGCCAGCAGTTACTCCCTAGACCCAGGGGAGACCCAGTACTTC,CASSYSLDPGETQYF
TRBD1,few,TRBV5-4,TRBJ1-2,TGCGCCAGCAGCCAAGGATCGGGACAGGGTCACTATGGCTACACCTTC,CASSQGSGQGHYGYTF
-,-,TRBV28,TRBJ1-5,TGTGCCAGCAGTTTAAGGGGTAGCAATCAGCCCCAGCATTTT,CASSLRGSNQPQHF
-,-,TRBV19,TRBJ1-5,TGTGCCAGTAGTATAACAGGCAACAATCAGCCCCAGCATTTT,CASSITGNNQPQHF
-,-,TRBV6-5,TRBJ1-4,-,CASSTSGEKLFF
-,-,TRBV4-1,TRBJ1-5,TGCGCCAGCAGCCCCCGGACAGTGGATCAGCCCCAGCATTTT,CASSPRTVDQPQHF
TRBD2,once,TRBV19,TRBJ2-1,TGTGCCAGTAGTATAGTCGGCGGCACTAGACTAGCGGGAGATTACAATGAGCAGTTCTTC,CASSIVGGTRLAGDYNEQFF
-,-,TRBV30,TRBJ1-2,TGTGCCTGGAGTCGAACAGGGCCAGGTGGCTACACCTTC,CAWSRTGPGGYTF
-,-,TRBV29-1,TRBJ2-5,TGCAGCGTTGATGCCGGAGTGGCCCAGTACTTC,CSVDAGVAQYF
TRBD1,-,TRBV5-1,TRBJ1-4,TGCGCCAGCAGCCAACCGGGACAGGAAAATGAAAAACTGTTTTTT,CASSQPGQENEKLFF
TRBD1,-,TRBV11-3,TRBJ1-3,TGTGCCAGCAGCTCCCGATCGGGACAGGGGGCAAACACCATATATTTT,CASSSRSGQGANTIYF
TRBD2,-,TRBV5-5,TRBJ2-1,TGTGCCAGCAGCTTGGAATGGGCGGGAGAGGAGTTCTTC,CASSLEWAGEEFF
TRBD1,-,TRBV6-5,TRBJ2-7,TGTGCCAGCAGACCCGGGACAGAGACCTACGAGCAGTACTTC,CASRPGTETYEQYF
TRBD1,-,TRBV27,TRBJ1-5,TGTGCCAGCAGCTATACAGGGGGAGGGCAGCCCCAGCATTTT,CASSYTGGGQPQHF
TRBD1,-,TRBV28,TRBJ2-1,TGTGCCAGCAGAACTCCGGGACAGGGGTACAATGAGCAGTTCTTC,CASRTPGQGYNEQFF
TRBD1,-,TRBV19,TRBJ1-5,TGTGCCAGTAGTATCGACAGGGGGGTCAATCAGCCCCAGCATTTT,CASSIDRGVNQPQHF
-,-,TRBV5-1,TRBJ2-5,TGCGCCAGCAGCACCCGGGACACAGAAGAGACCCAGTACTTC,CASSTRDTEETQYF
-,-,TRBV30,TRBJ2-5,TGTGCCTGGGTCTCCCATGGGGGGCAAGAGACCCAGTACTTC,CAWVSHGGQETQYF
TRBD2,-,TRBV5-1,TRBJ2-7,TGCGCCAGCAGCTTGGAGGCTAGCGGGTCAAGCTCCTACGAGCAGTACTTC,CASSLEASGSSSYEQYF